This T cell receptor (beta chain) was documented in a study of STAT5B mutations in CD4+ large granular lymphocyte leukemia. Repertoires were generated with immunoSEQ multiplex PCR, while TCRdb's copy carries only in-frame clones and drops some. Of 30,000 to 35,000 clones listed, 87% were seen once; the top ten hold around 3.3%. This sequence was found in a human donor in good health. The source material was CD4+ T cells from blood buffy coats.

CDR3 protein: CASSPLPSGSFVAYF. DNA for the CDR3: TGCGCCAGCAGCCCCTTACCTAGCGGGAGTTTTGTCGCGTATTTT. The chain carries TRBV4-1 and TRBJ2-3; 10 nucleotides match TRBD2. The CDR3 length is 15 residues. Germline assignment: CDR1 MGHRA and CDR2 YSYEKL. Trimming at V came to 4 bases and at J to 14 bases, leaving 15 bases not matched to a gene.